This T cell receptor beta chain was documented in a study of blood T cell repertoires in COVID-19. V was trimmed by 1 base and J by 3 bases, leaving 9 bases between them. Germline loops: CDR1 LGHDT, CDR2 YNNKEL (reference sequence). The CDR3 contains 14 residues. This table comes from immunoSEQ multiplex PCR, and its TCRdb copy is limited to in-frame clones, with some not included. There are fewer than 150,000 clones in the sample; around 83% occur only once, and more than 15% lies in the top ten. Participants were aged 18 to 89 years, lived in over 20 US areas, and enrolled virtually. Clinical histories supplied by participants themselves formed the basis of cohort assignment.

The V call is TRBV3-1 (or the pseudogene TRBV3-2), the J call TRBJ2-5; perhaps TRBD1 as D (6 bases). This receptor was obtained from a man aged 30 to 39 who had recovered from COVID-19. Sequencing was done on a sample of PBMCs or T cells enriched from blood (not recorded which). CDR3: CASSQVNREETQYF. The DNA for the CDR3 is TGTGCCAGCAGCCAAGTAAACAGGGAAGAGACCCAGTACTTC.